This is a list of T cell receptor beta chains from one sample in a study of T-cell memory formation after mild COVID-19. TCRdb ran MiXCR on the 5' RACE reads and lists one entry per CDR3 protein. The sample lists 150,000 to 200,000 distinct CDR3 sequences; 11% were seen once. Sequencing was performed on PBMCs or a T cell subset sorted from them (not recorded which). Source of these receptors: a young man who had mild COVID-19 (a few samples of this study predate the infection). Cell type and time point are not known. The CDR3 runs from the conserved cysteine through the conserved F or W. The D gene is left open where the match is weak. Size values are once, few and many counts, or a class for expanded clones, and some rows have none.

clone size: .; J gene: TRBJ1-1; V gene: TRBV18; D gene: .; CDR3 DNA: TGTGCCAGCTCACCACAACAGATCCGGGGTCAAAACACTGAAGCTTTCTTT; CDR3 protein: CASSPQQIRGQNTEAFF
clone size: few; J gene: TRBJ1-4; V gene: TRBV28; D gene: .; CDR3 DNA: TGTGCCAGCAGAGGGGGAAAACTGTTTTTT; CDR3 protein: CASRGGKLFF
clone size: few; J gene: TRBJ2-1; V gene: TRBV18; D gene: .; CDR3 DNA: TGTGCCAGCTCACAGCGGGACAGAAACAATGAGCAGTTCTTC; CDR3 protein: CASSQRDRNNEQFF
clone size: few; J gene: TRBJ2-3; V gene: TRBV20-1; D gene: .; CDR3 DNA: TGCAGTGCTCAACCTCAGGGCCTAGATACGCAGTATTTT; CDR3 protein: CSAQPQGLDTQYF
clone size: .; J gene: TRBJ2-5; V gene: TRBV7-2; D gene: .; CDR3 DNA: TGTGCCAGCAGCTTCAATGGGTTATGGGCCCAAGAGACCCAGTACTTC; CDR3 protein: CASSFNGLWAQETQYF
clone size: .; J gene: TRBJ2-3; V gene: TRBV4-3; D gene: .; CDR3 DNA: TGCGCCAGCAGCCAACGCAACCGCAGGGATACGCAGTATTTT; CDR3 protein: CASSQRNRRDTQYF
clone size: many; J gene: TRBJ2-1; V gene: TRBV11-2; D gene: TRBD2; CDR3 DNA: TGTGCCAGCAGCTTTGGCGGGGGCTCCTACAATGAGCAGTTCTTC; CDR3 protein: CASSFGGGSYNEQFF
clone size: few; J gene: TRBJ2-5; V gene: TRBV5-1; D gene: TRBD1; CDR3 DNA: TGCGCCAGCAGCCCGGATCCGACAGGGTTCCAAGAGACCCAGTACTTC; CDR3 protein: CASSPDPTGFQETQYF
clone size: .; J gene: TRBJ2-7; V gene: TRBV5-1; D gene: .; CDR3 DNA: TGCGCCAGCAGCACGGGACAGCGGGACGGCGAGCAGTACTTC; CDR3 protein: CASSTGQRDGEQYF
clone size: .; J gene: TRBJ2-2; V gene: TRBV20-1; D gene: .; CDR3 DNA: TGCAGTGTTCACTCACAGACGAACACCGGGGAGCTGTTTTTT; CDR3 protein: CSVHSQTNTGELFF
clone size: few; J gene: TRBJ1-1; V gene: TRBV5-1; D gene: .; CDR3 DNA: TGCGCCAGCAGCCAACAGACAGCGAACACTGAAGCTTTCTTT; CDR3 protein: CASSQQTANTEAFF
clone size: many; J gene: TRBJ2-2; V gene: TRBV3-1; D gene: .; CDR3 DNA: TGTGCCAGCAGCCAATTGCTAGGACAGTCCGTCGGGGAGCTGTTTTTT; CDR3 protein: CASSQLLGQSVGELFF
clone size: few; J gene: TRBJ1-2; V gene: TRBV4-3; D gene: .; CDR3 DNA: TGCGCCAGCAGCCAAGATCTCAGTAACTATGGCTACACCTTC; CDR3 protein: CASSQDLSNYGYTF
clone size: many; J gene: TRBJ1-2; V gene: TRBV11-2; D gene: TRBD1; CDR3 DNA: TGTGCCAGCAGCGGACGACCCGGGACAGGGAACTATGGCTACACCTTC; CDR3 protein: CASSGRPGTGNYGYTF
clone size: few; J gene: TRBJ2-1; V gene: TRBV5-1; D gene: .; CDR3 DNA: TGCGCCAGCAGCGCGGACCCTAGCAATGAGCAGTTCTTC; CDR3 protein: CASSADPSNEQFF
clone size: few; J gene: TRBJ1-2; V gene: TRBV5-1; D gene: .; CDR3 DNA: TGCGCCAGCAGCTTGGAGGCAGGCGGTTATGGCTACACCTTC; CDR3 protein: CASSLEAGGYGYTF
clone size: few; J gene: TRBJ2-2; V gene: TRBV5-6; D gene: .; CDR3 DNA: TGTGCCAGCAGCTCGGGACACCGAGCGAACACCGGGGAGCTGTTTTTT; CDR3 protein: CASSSGHRANTGELFF
clone size: .; J gene: TRBJ2-3; V gene: TRBV15; D gene: TRBD2; CDR3 DNA: TGTGCCACCAGCAAGCTAGCGGGGGCCCTCACAGATACGCAGTATTTT; CDR3 protein: CATSKLAGALTDTQYF
clone size: .; J gene: TRBJ2-4; V gene: TRBV20-1; D gene: TRBD2; CDR3 DNA: TGCAGTGCTAGAGGGACTAGCAAAAACATTCAGTACTTC; CDR3 protein: CSARGTSKNIQYF
clone size: few; J gene: TRBJ2-2; V gene: TRBV20-1; D gene: TRBD2; CDR3 DNA: TGCAGTGCTCTCGACCGACTAGCGGGGGGCACCGGGGAGCTGTTTTTT; CDR3 protein: CSALDRLAGGTGELFF
clone size: few; J gene: TRBJ2-5; V gene: TRBV6-2/TRBV6-3; D gene: TRBD2; CDR3 DNA: TGTGCCAGCAGTAGCGGGGGGGCGAGTGAGACCCAGTACTTC; CDR3 protein: CASSSGGASETQYF
clone size: .; J gene: TRBJ1-5; V gene: TRBV20-1; D gene: .; CDR3 DNA: TGCAGTGCCATAGCCGGGTTCTATCAGCCCCAGCATTTT; CDR3 protein: CSAIAGFYQPQHF
clone size: few; J gene: TRBJ2-3; V gene: TRBV5-1; D gene: .; CDR3 DNA: TGCGCCAGCAGCTCGTCGACAGGGAGGCATACGCAGTATTTT; CDR3 protein: CASSSSTGRHTQYF
clone size: many; J gene: TRBJ2-1; V gene: TRBV6-5; D gene: TRBD1; CDR3 DNA: TGTGCCAGCAGTGAACCTGGGACAGGTGTGCAGTTCTTC; CDR3 protein: CASSEPGTGVQFF
clone size: many; J gene: TRBJ2-1; V gene: TRBV5-1; D gene: .; CDR3 DNA: TGCGCCAGCAGCTTCGCAGGGTTGGGCAATGAGCAGTTCTTC; CDR3 protein: CASSFAGLGNEQFF
clone size: few; J gene: TRBJ2-4; V gene: TRBV5-1; D gene: .; CDR3 DNA: TGCGCCAGCAGCTTGGAGGGGGCCAAAAACATTCAGTACTTC; CDR3 protein: CASSLEGAKNIQYF
clone size: few; J gene: TRBJ2-5; V gene: TRBV11-2; D gene: .; CDR3 DNA: TGTGCCAGCAGCCCCCTGGGGGCCGCGGGCATGGAGACCCAGTACTTC; CDR3 protein: CASSPLGAAGMETQYF
clone size: .; J gene: TRBJ2-1; V gene: TRBV5-1; D gene: .; CDR3 DNA: TGCGCCAGCAGCGGAGGGAGCTCCCCCAATGAGCAGTTCTTC; CDR3 protein: CASSGGSSPNEQFF
clone size: .; J gene: TRBJ1-2; V gene: TRBV19; D gene: .; CDR3 DNA: TGTGCCAGTAGTATAGATGGGGCAGCACAAAACTATGGCTACACCTTC; CDR3 protein: CASSIDGAAQNYGYTF
clone size: few; J gene: TRBJ2-1; V gene: TRBV6-1; D gene: .; CDR3 DNA: TGTGCCAGCAGTGGGGACGGCGTGGTCAATGAGCAGTTCTTC; CDR3 protein: CASSGDGVVNEQFF
clone size: few; J gene: TRBJ2-5; V gene: TRBV4-2; D gene: TRBD1; CDR3 DNA: TGTGCCAGCAGCCAAGTAGACAGGGACCAAGAGACCCAGTACTTC; CDR3 protein: CASSQVDRDQETQYF
clone size: .; J gene: TRBJ2-3; V gene: TRBV3-1; D gene: TRBD2; CDR3 DNA: TGTGCCAGCAGCCAGGGAACTAGCGACGGGGGAGATACGCAGTATTTT; CDR3 protein: CASSQGTSDGGDTQYF
clone size: .; J gene: TRBJ1-6; V gene: TRBV7-9; D gene: .; CDR3 DNA: TGTGCCAGCAGCCCCGACGGGGCCTCACCCCTCCACTTT; CDR3 protein: CASSPDGASPLHF
clone size: once; J gene: TRBJ1-4; V gene: TRBV5-1; D gene: TRBD1; CDR3 DNA: TGCGCCAGCAGCGGAACAGGGGGCAAAAATGAAAAACTGTTTTTT; CDR3 protein: CASSGTGGKNEKLFF
clone size: .; J gene: TRBJ2-5; V gene: TRBV7-7; D gene: .; CDR3 DNA: TGTGCCAGCAGCCGACTAGACCCGCCGGCCCAGTACTTC; CDR3 protein: CASSRLDPPAQYF
clone size: .; J gene: TRBJ1-2; V gene: TRBV4-2; D gene: .; CDR3 DNA: TGTGCCAGCAGCCAAGATTGGAGCAGCCGGATTGATGGCTACACCTTC; CDR3 protein: CASSQDWSSRIDGYTF
clone size: .; J gene: TRBJ1-2; V gene: TRBV7-2; D gene: .; CDR3 DNA: TGTGCCAGCAGCTCCGGACTGACGGTCTATGGCTACACCTTC; CDR3 protein: CASSSGLTVYGYTF
clone size: .; J gene: TRBJ1-6; V gene: TRBV7-2; D gene: TRBD1; CDR3 DNA: TGTGCCAGCAGCTTAGTGGCAGGGGGTAATTCACCCCTCCACTTT; CDR3 protein: CASSLVAGGNSPLHF
clone size: many; J gene: TRBJ2-5; V gene: TRBV27; D gene: .; CDR3 DNA: TGTGCCAGCAGTTCCCGGGGCCGAGAGACCCAGTACTTC; CDR3 protein: CASSSRGRETQYF
clone size: few; J gene: TRBJ1-5; V gene: TRBV20-1; D gene: .; CDR3 DNA: TGCAGTGCCAGCGGGGGGCCTAATCAGCCCCAGCATTTT; CDR3 protein: CSASGGPNQPQHF
clone size: few; J gene: TRBJ2-1; V gene: TRBV4-2; D gene: TRBD1; CDR3 DNA: TGTGCCAGCAGCAGCCGGACAGGGCTCAATGAGCAGTTCTTC; CDR3 protein: CASSSRTGLNEQFF
clone size: few; J gene: TRBJ1-4; V gene: TRBV5-6; D gene: .; CDR3 DNA: TGTGCCAGCAGCTCGTATGCAACTAATGAAAAACTGTTTTTT; CDR3 protein: CASSSYATNEKLFF